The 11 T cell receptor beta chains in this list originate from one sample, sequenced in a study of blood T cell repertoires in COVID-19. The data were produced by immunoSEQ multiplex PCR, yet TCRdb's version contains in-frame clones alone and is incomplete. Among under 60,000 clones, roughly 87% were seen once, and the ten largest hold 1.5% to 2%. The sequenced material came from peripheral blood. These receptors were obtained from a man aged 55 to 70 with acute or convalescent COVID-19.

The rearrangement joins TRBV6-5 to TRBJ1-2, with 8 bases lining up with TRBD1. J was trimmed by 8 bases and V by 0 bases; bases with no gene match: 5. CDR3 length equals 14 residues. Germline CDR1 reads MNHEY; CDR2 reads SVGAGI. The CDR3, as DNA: TGTGCCAGCAGTTACTCAGGCAGGGGGCGCGGCTACACCTTC. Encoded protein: CASSYSGRGRGYTF.

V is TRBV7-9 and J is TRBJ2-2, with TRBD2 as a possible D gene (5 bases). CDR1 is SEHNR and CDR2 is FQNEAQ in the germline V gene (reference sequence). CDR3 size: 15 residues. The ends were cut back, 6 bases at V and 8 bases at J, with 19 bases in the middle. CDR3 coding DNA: TGTGCCAGCAGAGGCCCCGCGTCGAGGGAAGGGGAGCTGTTTTTT. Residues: CASRGPASREGELFF.

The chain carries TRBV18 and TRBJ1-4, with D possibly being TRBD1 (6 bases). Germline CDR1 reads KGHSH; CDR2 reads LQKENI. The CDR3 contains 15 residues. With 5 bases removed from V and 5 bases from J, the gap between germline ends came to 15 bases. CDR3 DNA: TGTGCCAGCTCAAAAGAACAGGGTCCCAATGAAAAACTGTTTTTT. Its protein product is CASSKEQGPNEKLFF.

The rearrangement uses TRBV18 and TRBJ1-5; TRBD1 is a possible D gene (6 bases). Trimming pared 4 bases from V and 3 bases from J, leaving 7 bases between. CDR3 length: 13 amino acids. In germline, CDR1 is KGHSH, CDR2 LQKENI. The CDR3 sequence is CASSRQDNQPQHF. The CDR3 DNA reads TGTGCCAGCTCACGACAGGACAATCAGCCCCAGCATTTT.

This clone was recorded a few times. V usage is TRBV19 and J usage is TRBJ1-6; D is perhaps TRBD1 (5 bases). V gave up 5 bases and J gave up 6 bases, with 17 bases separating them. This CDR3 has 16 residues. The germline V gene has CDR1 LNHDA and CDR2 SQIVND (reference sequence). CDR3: CASSETVRSLNSPLHF. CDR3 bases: TGTGCCAGTAGTGAGACAGTACGGTCTCTTAATTCACCCCTCCACTTT.

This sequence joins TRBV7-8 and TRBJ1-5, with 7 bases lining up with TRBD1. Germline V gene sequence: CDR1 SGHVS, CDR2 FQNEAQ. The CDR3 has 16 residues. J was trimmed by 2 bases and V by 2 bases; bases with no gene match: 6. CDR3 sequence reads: CASSLSNRGGNQPQHF. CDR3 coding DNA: TGTGCCAGCAGCTTATCGAACAGGGGAGGCAATCAGCCCCAGCATTTT.

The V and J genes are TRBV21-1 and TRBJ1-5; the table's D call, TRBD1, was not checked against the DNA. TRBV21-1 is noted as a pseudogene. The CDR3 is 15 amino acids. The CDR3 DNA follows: TGTGCCAGCAGTCAAAGGGGGATTAGCAATCAGCCCCAGCATTTT. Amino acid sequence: CASSQRGISNQPQHF.

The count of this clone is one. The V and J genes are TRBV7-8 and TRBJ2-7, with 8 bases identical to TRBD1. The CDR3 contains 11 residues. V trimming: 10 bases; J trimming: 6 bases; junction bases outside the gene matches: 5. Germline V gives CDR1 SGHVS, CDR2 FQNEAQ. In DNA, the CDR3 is TGTGCCATCGGACAGGGACTCGAGCAGTACTTC. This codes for CAIGQGLEQYF.

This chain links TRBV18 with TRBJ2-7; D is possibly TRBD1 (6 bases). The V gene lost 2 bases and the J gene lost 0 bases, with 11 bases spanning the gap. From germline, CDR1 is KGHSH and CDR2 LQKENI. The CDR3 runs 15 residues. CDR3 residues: CASSPGGQSSYEQYF. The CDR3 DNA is TGTGCCAGCTCACCAGGGGGCCAAAGCTCCTACGAGCAGTACTTC. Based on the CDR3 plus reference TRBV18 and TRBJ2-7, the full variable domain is NAGVMQNPRHLVRRRGQEARLRCSPMKGHSHVYWYRQLPEEGLKFMVYLQKENIIDESGMPKERFSAEFPKEGPSILRIQQVVRGDSAAYFCASSPGGQSSYEQYFGPGTRLTVT.

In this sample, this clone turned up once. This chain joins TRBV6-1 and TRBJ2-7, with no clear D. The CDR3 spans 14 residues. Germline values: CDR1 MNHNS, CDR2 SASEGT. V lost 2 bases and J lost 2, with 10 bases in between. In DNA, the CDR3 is TGTGCCAGCAGTGAAAGCATACGCGCCTACGAGCAGTACTTC. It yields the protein CASSESIRAYEQYF.

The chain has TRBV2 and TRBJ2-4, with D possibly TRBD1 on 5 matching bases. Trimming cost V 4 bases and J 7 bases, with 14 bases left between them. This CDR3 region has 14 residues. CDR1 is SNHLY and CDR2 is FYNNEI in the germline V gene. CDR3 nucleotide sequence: TGTGCCAGCAGTGTCTGGGGCTACCGCAACATTCAGTACTTC. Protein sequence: CASSVWGYRNIQYF.